This T cell receptor beta chain was captured in a study of control samples from healthy donors and cancer patients. In this sample, this clone turned up once. This same CDR3 is encoded by further DNA sequences in the sample. Trimming took off 0 bases at V and 4 bases at J, with 8 bases between the two ends. The CDR3 is 15 residues long. CDR1 is SGDLS, CDR2 YYNGEE, per germline. TCRdb's copy holds only in-frame clones and misses some; the assay was immunoSEQ multiplex PCR. Seen here are tens of thousands of clones, 83% observed once, and the top ten hold 20% to 25%. This clonotype was sampled from a woman in her fifties or sixties with lung cancer. The chain couples TRBV9 to TRBJ1-6; possible D gene TRBD1, 6 bases. Sequencing used PBMCs. CDR3 nucleotides: TGTGCCAGCAGCGTAGGACAGGCTTATAATTCACCCCTCCACTTT. Translating gives CASSVGQAYNSPLHF.